The clone carrying this T cell receptor (beta chain) was detected only once. This sample is part of a study of blood T cell repertoires in COVID-19. Original methodology: Amplification of reference gene primers provided the estimated nucleated cell counts. Data came from immunoSEQ multiplex PCR; TCRdb stores just in-frame clones and leaves some out. Clone size and the V and J calls come from that table; the DNA yielded D and trimming. The table lists over 100,000 clones, roughly 80% of them singletons, with almost 4.5% in the top ten. CDR3 length equals 15 residues. V was cut by 2 bases and J by 5 bases, with 12 bases left in between. Germline lookup yields CDR1 KGHDR and CDR2 SFDVKD.

The sample taken for sequencing was peripheral blood. The chain uses TRBV24-1 and TRBJ2-1, with a weak D call TRBD1 (6 bases). This receptor was obtained from a human donor in a cohort sampled during active or convalescent COVID-19. The CDR3, as DNA: TGTGCCACCAGTGATTCCCGGGACATGGACAATGAGCAGTTCTTC. It codes for CATSDSRDMDNEQFF.